A single T cell receptor (beta chain) is shown here with its context. V lost 9 bases, J lost 0 bases, and 12 bases lay in between. CDR3 length: 14 residues. The germline V gene encodes CDR1 SNHLY and CDR2 FYNNEI. These data are taken from a study of T cell changes during pregnancy in multiple sclerosis. Assay: immunoSEQ multiplex PCR; the TCRdb copy retains only in-frame clones and omits some. The sample consists of some 110,000 clones, around 90% of them appearing once. V is TRBV2 and J is TRBJ1-5; D is ambiguous. The source was peripheral blood, collected in the third trimester of pregnancy. The clonotype originates from a female donor with multiple sclerosis, enrolled in a pregnancy study. DNA for the CDR3: TGTGCCAGGCACAGCCTTTATAGCAATCAGCCCCAGCATTTT. Residues: CARHSLYSNQPQHF.